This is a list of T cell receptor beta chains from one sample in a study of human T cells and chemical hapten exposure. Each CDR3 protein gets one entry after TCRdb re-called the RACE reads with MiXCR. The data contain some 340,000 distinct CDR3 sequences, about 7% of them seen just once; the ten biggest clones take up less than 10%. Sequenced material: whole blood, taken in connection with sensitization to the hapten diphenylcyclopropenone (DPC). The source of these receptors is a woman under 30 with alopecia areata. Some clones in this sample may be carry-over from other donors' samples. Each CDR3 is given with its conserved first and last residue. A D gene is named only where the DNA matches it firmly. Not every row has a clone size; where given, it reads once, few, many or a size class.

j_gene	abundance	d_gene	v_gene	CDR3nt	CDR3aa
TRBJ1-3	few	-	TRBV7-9	TGTGCCAGCACGCAACCGCCGGGAAACACCATATATTTT	CASTQPPGNTIYF
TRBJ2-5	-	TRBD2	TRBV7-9	TGTGCCAGCAGCCCCTCCCGGACTAGTTGGGAGACCCAGTACTTC	CASSPSRTSWETQYF
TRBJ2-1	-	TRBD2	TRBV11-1	TGTGCCAGCAGCTTATGGGTTAGCGGGAACCTTGGGAATGAGCAGTTCTTC	CASSLWVSGNLGNEQFF
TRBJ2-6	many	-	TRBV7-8	TGTGCCAGCAGCTTAATGGGGCACTCTGGGGCCAACGTCCTGACTTTC	CASSLMGHSGANVLTF
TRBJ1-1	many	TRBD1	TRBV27	TGTGCCAGTATCGACAGGGGGCTGAACACTGAAGCTTTCTTT	CASIDRGLNTEAFF
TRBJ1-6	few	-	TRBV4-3	TGCGCCAGCAGCCAAGATCCGGGATCACCCCTCCACTTT	CASSQDPGSPLHF
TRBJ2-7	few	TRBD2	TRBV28	TGTGCCAGCAGGGATAGCGGGGACCCATCCTACGAGCAGTACTTC	CASRDSGDPSYEQYF
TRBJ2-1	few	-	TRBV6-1	TGTGCCAGCAGTGATCTGGGTTCCTACAATGAGCAGTTCTTC	CASSDLGSYNEQFF
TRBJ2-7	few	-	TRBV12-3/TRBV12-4	TGTGCCAGCAGTTTAGCAATGGGTTACGAGCAGTACTTC	CASSLAMGYEQYF
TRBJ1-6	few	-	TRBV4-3	TGCGCCAGCAGCCAATGGTCCGGGGTGGAGAATTCACCCCTCCACTTT	CASSQWSGVENSPLHF
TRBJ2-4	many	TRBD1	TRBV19	TGTGCCAGTAGCCCCGGACAGGGCAAAAACATTCAGTACTTC	CASSPGQGKNIQYF
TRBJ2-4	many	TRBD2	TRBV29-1	TGCAGCGTGGGGACTAGCGGAAACATTCAGTACTTC	CSVGTSGNIQYF
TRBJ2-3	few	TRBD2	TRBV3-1	TGTGCCAGCAGCCAAGCCTGGAGCGGGGGGGAATCTCCGGATACGCAGTATTTT	CASSQAWSGGESPDTQYF
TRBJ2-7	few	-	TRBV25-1	TGTGCCAGCAGTGGAAGACTTAGCAGCTCCTACGAGCAGTACTTC	CASSGRLSSSYEQYF
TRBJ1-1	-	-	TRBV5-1	TGCGCCAGCAGCTCGCTGGCCGGGACGGACAACACTGAAGCTTTCTTT	CASSSLAGTDNTEAFF
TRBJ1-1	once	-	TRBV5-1	TGCGCCAGCAGCTTTGGTGGGGGGCTGAACACTGAAGCTTTCTTT	CASSFGGGLNTEAFF
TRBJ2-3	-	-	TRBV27	TGTGCCACCAAAGGAGCGAGCACAGATACGCAGTATTTT	CATKGASTDTQYF
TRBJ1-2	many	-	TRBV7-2	TGTGCCAGCAGCCAAATTGGTCACTATGGCTACACCTTC	CASSQIGHYGYTF
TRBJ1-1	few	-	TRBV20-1	TGCAGTGCTGGGACGGGGTACAACACTGAAGCTTTCTTT	CSAGTGYNTEAFF
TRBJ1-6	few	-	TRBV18	TGTGCCAGCTCACCAAGGCCTATAGGGAATTCACCCCTCCACTTT	CASSPRPIGNSPLHF
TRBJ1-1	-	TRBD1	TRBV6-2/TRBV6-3	TGTGCCAGCAGTTACCAGGGACAGGGTCCGAGGACTGAAGCTTTCTTT	CASSYQGQGPRTEAFF
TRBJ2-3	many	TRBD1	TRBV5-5	TGTGCCAGCAGCCCCGTTGACAGGGCTAGCACAGATACGCAGTATTTT	CASSPVDRASTDTQYF
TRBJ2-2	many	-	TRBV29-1	TGCAGCGTTGAATTTTACGGCGGTCCCCAGCTGTTTTTT	CSVEFYGGPQLFF
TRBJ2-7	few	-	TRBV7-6	TGTGCCAGCAGCCCCGAGGAGGGTTCGGCCTACGAGCAGTACTTC	CASSPEEGSAYEQYF
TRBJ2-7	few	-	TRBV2	TGTGCCAGCAGTGTAACGCATAGCTCCTACGAGCAGTACTTC	CASSVTHSSYEQYF
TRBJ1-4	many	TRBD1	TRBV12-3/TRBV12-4	TGTGCCAGCAGTGGGACAGGGGGAAGAGAAAAACTGTTTTTT	CASSGTGGREKLFF
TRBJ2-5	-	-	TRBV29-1	TGCAGCGTTATAGGGGGAGAAAAAGAGACCCAGTACTTC	CSVIGGEKETQYF
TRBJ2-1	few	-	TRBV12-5	TGTGCTAGTGGTTTGGACCAGAGAAAATCCCCCAATGAGCAGTTCTTC	CASGLDQRKSPNEQFF
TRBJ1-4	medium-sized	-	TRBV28	TGTGCCAGCAGCCCCCCAGGGAACCGAGAAATGGTGGTTGAAAAACTGTTTTTT	CASSPPGNREMVVEKLFF
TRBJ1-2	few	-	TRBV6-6	TGTGCCAGCCAACAGGGAGGTCGAGGCTATGGCTACACCTTC	CASQQGGRGYGYTF
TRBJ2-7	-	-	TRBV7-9	TGTTGGGTTCAGGGGAGCAAGGACGAGCAGTACTTC	CWVQGSKDEQYF
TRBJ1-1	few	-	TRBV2	TGTGCCAGCAGTGAAACGGGGAACACTGAAGCTTTCTTT	CASSETGNTEAFF
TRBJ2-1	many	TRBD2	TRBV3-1	TGTGCCAGCAGCCAGGCTTATAGCGGGACGGGGGCATACAATGAGCAGTTCTTC	CASSQAYSGTGAYNEQFF
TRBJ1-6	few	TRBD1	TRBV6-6	TGTGCCAGCAGTTACAGACAGGGGGTCGGTTCACCCCTCCACTTT	CASSYRQGVGSPLHF